This passage covers 3 T cell receptor beta chains from one sample sequenced in a study of spatial heterogeneity in lung cancer. TCRdb reanalysed the 5' RACE reads using MiXCR and keeps one entry per CDR3 protein. The data contain over 75,000 distinct CDR3 sequences, around 21% of them singletons. Noted time point: sample taken at primary tumor resection. Whole RNA obtained from tumor, nontumor lung or frozen PBMC underwent sequencing without sorting. Sequenced material: PBMCs, taken at surgery. These receptor sequences come from a male donor with early-stage non-small cell lung cancer.

The CDR3 DNA reads TGTGCCAGCAGTGCCCTTAGCGTGAACACCGGGGAGCTGTTTTTT. This sequence encodes CASSALSVNTGELFF. This chain connects TRBV2 to TRBJ2-2; weak D call: TRBD2 (5 bases). Germline V lookup: CDR1 SNHLY, CDR2 FYNNEI. With 4 bases removed from V and 1 base from J, the gap between germline ends came to 10 bases. The CDR3 runs 15 residues.

The chain recombines TRBV2 with TRBJ2-5; 13 positions agree with TRBD2. V shed 7 bases, J shed 6 bases, and the junction held 11 bases outside the gene matches. Germline-derived CDR1 and CDR2 are SNHLY and FYNNEI. This CDR3 is 16 amino acids long. The CDR3 here is CASIRRTSGSWKTQYF. The CDR3 DNA reads TGTGCCAGCATCCGGCGGACTAGCGGGAGTTGGAAGACCCAGTACTTC.

In its sample, this clonotype was seen a few times. The chain recombines TRBV6-5 with TRBJ2-5; possible D gene TRBD2, 6 bases. V was clipped by 7 bases and J by 2 bases, with 14 bases between them. The CDR3 sequence is 14 residues long. Germline V gene lookup returns CDR1 MNHEY and CDR2 SVGAGI. The CDR3 DNA is TGTGCCAGCATGGGCGGGATCATACAAGAGACCCAGTACTTC. It is translated as CASMGGIIQETQYF.